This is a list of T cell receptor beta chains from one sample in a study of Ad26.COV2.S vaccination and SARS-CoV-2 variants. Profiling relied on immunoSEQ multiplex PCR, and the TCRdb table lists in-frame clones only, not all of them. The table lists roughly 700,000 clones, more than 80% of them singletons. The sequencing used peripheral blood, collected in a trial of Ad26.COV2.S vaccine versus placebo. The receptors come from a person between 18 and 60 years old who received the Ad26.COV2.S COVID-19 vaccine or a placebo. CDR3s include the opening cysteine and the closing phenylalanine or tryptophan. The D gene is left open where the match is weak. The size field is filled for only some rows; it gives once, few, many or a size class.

cdr3_aa: CASSQEGLTGLSYEQYF
cdr3_nt: TGCGCCAGCAGCCAAGAGGGTTTAACAGGGCTATCCTACGAGCAGTACTTC
j_call: TRBJ2-7
clone_size: NA
d_call: NA
v_call: TRBV4-1

cdr3_aa: CASSLNTGGYGYTF
cdr3_nt: TGTGCCAGCAGCTTGAACACAGGGGGCTATGGCTACACCTTC
j_call: TRBJ1-2
clone_size: once
d_call: TRBD1
v_call: TRBV11-2

cdr3_aa: CASSLEGSGNTIYF
cdr3_nt: TGTGCCAGCAGCTTGGAAGGAAGTGGAAACACCATATATTTT
j_call: TRBJ1-3
clone_size: once
d_call: NA
v_call: TRBV5-8

cdr3_aa: CASSDRGAPADTQYF
cdr3_nt: TGTGCCAGCAGTGACCGGGGGGCCCCCGCAGATACGCAGTATTTT
j_call: TRBJ2-3
clone_size: NA
d_call: NA
v_call: TRBV6-4

cdr3_aa: CASSPGTSGSFNEQYF
cdr3_nt: TGTGCCAGCAGCCCGGGGACTAGCGGGAGTTTCAACGAGCAGTACTTC
j_call: TRBJ2-7
clone_size: once
d_call: TRBD2
v_call: TRBV5-4

cdr3_aa: CASSYSGGPMNTEAFF
cdr3_nt: TGTGCCAGCAGTTACTCGGGCGGGCCCATGAACACTGAAGCTTTCTTT
j_call: TRBJ1-1
clone_size: NA
d_call: NA
v_call: TRBV6-5

cdr3_aa: CASSLDLPTEAFF
cdr3_nt: TGTGCCAGCAGCTTAGACCTTCCCACTGAAGCTTTCTTT
j_call: TRBJ1-1
clone_size: NA
d_call: NA
v_call: TRBV7-9

cdr3_aa: CASSWGQGAWEQYF
cdr3_nt: TGTGCCAGCAGCTGGGGACAGGGGGCATGGGAGCAGTACTTC
j_call: TRBJ2-7
clone_size: NA
d_call: TRBD1
v_call: TRBV7-8

cdr3_aa: CASSPPTAVGGTSTDTQYF
cdr3_nt: TGTGCCAGCAGTCCGCCGACGGCCGTAGGCGGAACAAGCACAGATACGCAGTATTTT
j_call: TRBJ2-3
clone_size: NA
d_call: NA
v_call: TRBV27

cdr3_aa: CASSQDQNQPQHF
cdr3_nt: TGCGCCAGCAGCCAAGATCAGAATCAGCCCCAGCATTTT
j_call: TRBJ1-5
clone_size: NA
d_call: NA
v_call: TRBV4-1

cdr3_aa: CASSLGSYSNQPQHF
cdr3_nt: TGTGCCAGCAGCTTAGGGAGTTATAGCAATCAGCCCCAGCATTTT
j_call: TRBJ1-5
clone_size: once
d_call: NA
v_call: TRBV7-8

cdr3_aa: CASSVSWSGASGELFF
cdr3_nt: TGTGCCAGCAGCGTGTCCTGGAGTGGTGCGTCCGGGGAGCTGTTTTTT
j_call: TRBJ2-2
clone_size: NA
d_call: NA
v_call: TRBV9

cdr3_aa: CASSFWTGNTEAFF
cdr3_nt: TGCGCCAGCAGCTTCTGGACGGGGAACACTGAAGCTTTCTTT
j_call: TRBJ1-1
clone_size: NA
d_call: NA
v_call: TRBV5-1

cdr3_aa: CASSGVTTNYGYTF
cdr3_nt: TGTGCCAGCAGTGGGGTAACGACTAACTATGGCTACACCTTC
j_call: TRBJ1-2
clone_size: NA
d_call: NA
v_call: TRBV25-1

cdr3_aa: CASNSTVGQPQHF
cdr3_nt: TGTGCCAGTAATTCTACGGTAGGTCAGCCCCAGCATTTT
j_call: TRBJ1-5
clone_size: NA
d_call: NA
v_call: TRBV25-1

cdr3_aa: CASSLRQTGANVLTF
cdr3_nt: TGTGCCAGCAGCCTTAGACAGACTGGGGCCAACGTCCTGACTTTC
j_call: TRBJ2-6
clone_size: NA
d_call: NA
v_call: TRBV13

cdr3_aa: CASNYRGGNGEQYF
cdr3_nt: TGTGCCAGCAATTACCGGGGGGGGAATGGTGAGCAGTACTTC
j_call: TRBJ2-7
clone_size: NA
d_call: TRBD2
v_call: TRBV6-5

cdr3_aa: CATSRVSGYNEQFF
cdr3_nt: TGTGCCACCAGCAGAGTAAGTGGATACAATGAGCAGTTCTTC
j_call: TRBJ2-1
clone_size: NA
d_call: NA
v_call: TRBV15

cdr3_aa: CASSPPRSNEKLFF
cdr3_nt: TGCGCCAGCAGCCCTCCCCGGAGTAATGAAAAACTGTTTTTT
j_call: TRBJ1-4
clone_size: NA
d_call: NA
v_call: TRBV5-1

cdr3_aa: CASSPTSQQETQYF
cdr3_nt: TGTGCCAGCAGCCCGACTAGCCAACAAGAGACCCAGTACTTC
j_call: TRBJ2-5
clone_size: NA
d_call: TRBD2
v_call: TRBV7-2

cdr3_aa: CAAGQGGNTIYF
cdr3_nt: TGTGCCGCCGGTCAGGGAGGAAACACCATATATTTT
j_call: TRBJ1-3
clone_size: NA
d_call: NA
v_call: TRBV4-2

cdr3_aa: CASSLTGGGPQHF
cdr3_nt: TGTGCCAGCAGCTTAACGGGAGGGGGGCCCCAGCATTTT
j_call: TRBJ1-5
clone_size: NA
d_call: NA
v_call: TRBV7-3